This entry is about one TCR beta chain. Sequencing used immunoSEQ multiplex PCR; TCRdb keeps in-frame clones, though not all of them. The table lists roughly 57,000 clones, around 67% of them singletons. The ends lost 2 bases at V and 2 bases at J; junction bases unmatched: 16. This CDR3 is 18 amino acids long. Germline V lookup: CDR1 SGDLS, CDR2 YYNGEE. The sample comes from a study of blood T cell repertoires in COVID-19. Study in general: T cells, B-cell-depleted T cells, or PBMCs supplied cDNA or gDNA.

The source of this sequence is a woman between 65 and 79 years old with acute or convalescent COVID-19. Source material: peripheral blood. This sequence joins TRBV9 and TRBJ2-7; 7 nucleotides align to TRBD2. The CDR3: CASSVHHRGGTVTYEQYF. As DNA, the CDR3 is TGTGCCAGCAGCGTCCACCACCGGGGAGGGACGGTGACCTACGAGCAGTACTTC.